One and the same sample provided the 4 T cell receptor beta chains below, sequenced in a study of T cell repertoires in cytomegalovirus infection. No cognate antigen is known for these TCRs. Each CDR3 protein is one row after TCRdb ran MiXCR on the reads. Altogether 800,000 to 950,000 distinct CDR3 sequences are present, about 33% being singletons, with the ten largest covering 9.5% to 15%. Specimen: cultured CD8+ T cells from PBMCs, collected from culture after CMV antigen stimulation. Every receptor here comes from a human donor in good health (CMV status not recorded). Some clones in this sample may be carry-over from other donors' samples.

This chain joins TRBV27 and TRBJ1-1; D unclear. The germline V gene has CDR1 MNHEY and CDR2 SMNVEV (reference sequence). The CDR3 has 14 residues. V lost 3 bases and J 1 base, leaving 9 bases between the germline ends. The CDR3 sequence is CASSFGKGNTEAFF. In DNA, the CDR3 is TGTGCCAGCAGTTTCGGGAAGGGGAACACTGAAGCTTTCTTT.

This clonotype was seen more than once but under ten times. The rearrangement uses TRBV28 and TRBJ1-5; no reliable D call. Germline CDR1 MDHEN, CDR2 SYDVKM. The V gene lost 1 base and the J gene lost 5 bases, with 9 bases spanning the gap. There are 14 residues in the CDR3. The CDR3 nucleotides are TGTGCCAGCAGTTTATTCCAAAACGATCAGCCCCAGCATTTT. Its translation: CASSLFQNDQPQHF. The full variable domain, in which reference TRBV28 and TRBJ1-5 provide the parts outside the CDR3, is DVKVTQSSRYLVKRTGEKVFLECVQDMDHENMFWYRQDPGLGLRLIYFSYDVKMKEKGDIPEGYSVSREKKERFSLILESASTNQTSMYLCASSLFQNDQPQHFGDGTRLSIL.

There are many counts of this clonotype. The CDR3: CASSYSSLAKNIQYF. The CDR3 coding sequence is TGTGCCAGCAGCTACTCGAGCCTAGCCAAAAACATTCAGTACTTC. The V and J genes are TRBV7-2 and TRBJ2-4; D remains ambiguous. The germline V gene encodes CDR1 SGHTA and CDR2 FQGNSA. This CDR3 has 15 amino acids. Trimming removed 4 bases at V and 0 bases at J, with 10 bases between.

The table lists this clonotype with a few counts. The chain couples TRBV10-3 to TRBJ2-7; D not resolved. This CDR3 is 13 amino acids long. The germline V gene encodes CDR1 ENHRY and CDR2 SYGVKD. V lost 0 bases to trimming and J lost 1 base, with 4 bases between them. CDR3 protein: CAISESQSYEQYV. The CDR3 bases are TGTGCCATCAGTGAGTCGCAGTCCTACGAGCAGTACGTC.